The 28 T cell receptor beta chains below all came from one sample that was sequenced in a study of blood T cell repertoires in COVID-19. Clones were read by immunoSEQ multiplex PCR, and TCRdb kept only the in-frame ones, dropping some. This table holds over 50,000 clones, approximately 88% found once. Material for sequencing was peripheral blood. The receptors stem from a human donor in a cohort sampled during active COVID-19.

The chain recombines TRBV9 with TRBJ2-1; D may be TRBD1 (5 bases). CDR1 is SGDLS and CDR2 is YYNGEE in the germline V gene. The CDR3 sequence is 15 residues long. Trimming cost V 3 bases and J 3 bases, with 13 bases left between them. The CDR3 here is CASSADSWDYNEQFF. The DNA of the CDR3 is TGTGCCAGCAGCGCAGACAGCTGGGACTACAATGAGCAGTTCTTC.

This clone was seen only a few times. The J gene is TRBJ2-2, the V gene TRBV7-2; D gene uncertain. From germline, CDR1 is SGHTA and CDR2 FQGNSA. The CDR3 consists of 14 residues. Trimming pared 6 bases from V and 0 bases from J, leaving 8 bases between. The CDR3, as DNA: TGTGCCAGCAGAAATCCCGCGAACACCGGGGAGCTGTTTTTT. Translating it yields CASRNPANTGELFF.

The chain joins TRBV6-2 or TRBV6-3 to TRBJ1-2, with D possibly matching TRBD1 (6 bases). The CDR3 is 14 amino acids. Deletions cut 6 bases from V and 8 bases from J, with 19 bases between. Per the germline V gene, CDR1 is MNHEY and CDR2 is SVGEGT. CDR3 region: CASSWGVDSGGYTF. The CDR3 DNA follows: TGTGCCAGCAGCTGGGGAGTGGACAGTGGGGGCTACACCTTC.

CDR3 sequence (DNA): TGTGCCAGCCTGGACAGGGGGCGCCGGGAGACCCAGTACTTC. Translation gives CASLDRGRRETQYF. This sequence joins TRBV6-5 and TRBJ2-5; 11 bases align to TRBD1. The germline V gene has CDR1 MNHEY and CDR2 SVGAGI. The CDR3 spans 14 residues. V trimming: 8 bases; J trimming: 5 bases; junction bases outside the gene matches: 7.

The chain couples TRBV2 to TRBJ2-7; possibly TRBD2 for D (6 bases). CDR3 size: 14 residues. CDR1 is SNHLY, CDR2 FYNNEI, per germline. V was pared by 6 bases and J by 1 base, with 13 bases between. CDR3 DNA sequence: TGTGCCAGCAGGAAACGGGGAGGATCCTACGAGCAGTACTTC. Translated: CASRKRGGSYEQYF.

A single count supports this clone. This chain uses TRBV6-1 with TRBJ1-1; D perhaps matches TRBD1 (5 bases). The germline gives CDR1 MNHNS, CDR2 SASEGT. V was trimmed by 3 bases and J by 2 bases, leaving 7 bases between them. The CDR3 extends over 13 amino acids. CDR3 sequence (DNA): TGTGCCAGCAGTGAGGGGGGTAACACTGAAGCTTTCTTT. As protein: CASSEGGNTEAFF.

The chain is built from TRBV13 and TRBJ1-1; tentatively, D is TRBD1 (5 bases). The CDR3 runs to 14 residues. Germline CDR1 reads PRHDT; CDR2 reads FYEKMQ (reference sequence). V lost 3 bases and J 4 bases, leaving 12 bases between the germline ends. The CDR3 spells CASSLLQGGTEAFF. As DNA, the CDR3 is TGTGCCAGCAGCTTGCTGCAGGGTGGCACTGAAGCTTTCTTT.

The chain uses TRBV18 and TRBJ2-7; D is ambiguous. V dropped 5 bases and J dropped 2 bases, with 13 bases sitting between them. Germline values: CDR1 KGHSH, CDR2 LQKENI. CDR3 length equals 14 residues. The CDR3 coding sequence is TGTGCCAGCTCATCCAGGAATTACCCCTACGAGCAGTACTTC. Translating it yields CASSSRNYPYEQYF.

The rearrangement links TRBV28 to TRBJ2-7; 8 bases are shared with TRBD2. Unmatched junction bases numbered 12, after V lost 3 bases and J lost 5 bases. The length of the CDR3 is 16 residues. Germline V gives CDR1 MDHEN, CDR2 SYDVKM. In nucleotides, the CDR3 is TGTGCCAGCAGTTTTTTAGGGGTCGGGAGGGCCGACGAGCAGTACTTC. Translated: CASSFLGVGRADEQYF.

CDR3 nucleotide sequence: TGTGCCAGCAGCATCGGGACTACCCGTAGTCAGCCCCAGCATTTT. It yields the protein CASSIGTTRSQPQHF. This chain links TRBV7-2 with TRBJ1-5, with D perhaps TRBD1 (5 bases). Per the germline V gene, CDR1 is SGHTA and CDR2 is FQGNSA. This CDR3 comprises 15 residues. V was clipped by 5 bases and J by 6 bases, with 17 bases between them.

The chain combines TRBV18 with TRBJ1-6, with 8 bases lining up with TRBD1. Germline lookup yields CDR1 KGHSH and CDR2 LQKENI. J was trimmed by 8 bases and V by 3 bases; bases with no gene match: 6. The CDR3 consists of 15 residues. The CDR3 DNA reads as TGTGCCAGCTCACCCCAGGGACAGGCTGATTCACCCCTCCACTTT. This sequence encodes CASSPQGQADSPLHF.

The CDR3 DNA is TGTGCCACCATCAAAAGCGGGAGGGCCTACGAGCAGTACTTC. Residues: CATIKSGRAYEQYF. The V and J genes are TRBV6-5 and TRBJ2-7; 10 nucleotides agree with TRBD2. This CDR3 has 14 amino acids. The germline V gene has CDR1 MNHEY and CDR2 SVGAGI. V shed 10 bases, J shed 2 bases, and the junction held 8 bases outside the gene matches.

The J gene is TRBJ1-5, the V gene TRBV5-4, with D maybe TRBD1 (6 bases). Trimming stripped 0 bases from V and 6 bases from J, with 13 bases between. The CDR3 runs 15 residues. Germline lookup yields CDR1 SGHNT and CDR2 YYREEE (reference sequence). The DNA of the CDR3 is TGTGCCAGCAGCTTGGGGGGGACAAGCGGTCAGCCCCAGCATTTT. It specifies CASSLGGTSGQPQHF.

The V call is TRBV6-2 or TRBV6-3, the J call TRBJ1-5; D is possibly TRBD1 (5 bases). The ends were cut back, 2 bases at V and 3 bases at J, with 8 bases in the middle. The germline gives CDR1 MNHEY, CDR2 SVGEGT. CDR3 length equals 14 residues. The CDR3 region is CASSYTGNNQPQHF. CDR3 sequence (DNA): TGTGCCAGCAGTTACACAGGTAACAATCAGCCCCAGCATTTT.

The chain joins TRBV3-1 (or the pseudogene TRBV3-2) to TRBJ1-1, with D tentatively TRBD1 (5 bases). The CDR3 has 14 amino acids. CDR1 LGHDT and CDR2 YNNKEL come from the germline V gene (reference sequence). Between the trimmed V and J ends, which lost 4 bases and 0 bases, there was a span of 9 bases. The chain's CDR3 is CASSLGLLNTEAFF. The DNA of the CDR3 is TGTGCCAGCAGCCTGGGACTTTTGAACACTGAAGCTTTCTTT.

The CDR3 DNA is TGTGCCAGTAGTCCCCCCGGGACAGGGGGATTTCCCCTCCACTTT. It translates to CASSPPGTGGFPLHF. The chain has TRBV19 and TRBJ1-6; 11 bases are a match to TRBD1. This CDR3 has 15 residues. With V trimmed by 5 bases and J by 13 bases, 10 bases remained unmatched. Germline V lookup: CDR1 LNHDA, CDR2 SQIVND (reference sequence).

The CDR3: CASSSQSGRVEQYF. DNA for the CDR3: TGTGCCAGCAGCTCCCAGAGCGGGAGGGTGGAGCAGTACTTC. J is TRBJ2-7 and V is TRBV11-2; 10 bases match TRBD2. The CDR3 runs to 14 residues. Losses at the gene ends were 4 bases for V and 7 bases for J; bases not matched to a gene: 7. Germline V gene lookup returns CDR1 SGHAT and CDR2 FQNNGV. Based on the CDR3 plus reference TRBV11-2 and TRBJ2-7, the full variable domain is EAGVAQSPRYKIIEKRQSVAFWCNPISGHATLYWYQQILGQGPKLLIQFQNNGVVDDSQLPKDRFSAERLKGVDSTLKIQPAKLEDSAVYLCASSSQSGRVEQYFGPGTRLTVT.

CDR3 nucleotide sequence: TGTGCCAGCAGCCGCGGGGGGGCGAGGGAGCAGTACTTC. Translation gives CASSRGGAREQYF. The chain combines TRBV7-2 with TRBJ2-7, with 9 bases matching TRBD2. The trim removed 5 bases at V and 7 bases at J, leaving 6 bases unmatched. CDR1 is SGHTA and CDR2 is FQGNSA in the germline V gene. The CDR3 is made up of 13 amino acids.

This clone has only one observation. The gene calls are TRBV11-2 and TRBJ1-2, with TRBD1 matching over 11 bases. The CDR3 contains 15 residues. V shed 1 base, J shed 8 bases, and the junction held 6 bases outside the gene matches. Looked up from germline, CDR1 is SGHAT and CDR2 is FQNNGV. CDR3 in amino acids: CASSLAGTGGWGYTF. The CDR3 coding sequence is TGTGCCAGCAGCTTAGCCGGGACAGGGGGTTGGGGCTACACCTTC.

The CDR3 region is CASSLLLAGGTYEQYF. As DNA, the CDR3 is TGTGCCAGCAGTTTGTTACTAGCGGGAGGGACCTACGAGCAGTACTTC. This rearrangement joins TRBV28 to TRBJ2-7; 13 bases fit TRBD2. Germline CDR1 and CDR2: MDHEN and SYDVKM. V shed 3 bases and J 2 bases; nucleotides not matched to a gene: 4. The CDR3 totals 16 residues.

This clone was found once. The chain is built from TRBV4-3 and TRBJ1-2; TRBD1 aligns across 7 bases. The CDR3 totals 14 residues. The germline CDR1 and CDR2 sequences are LGHNA and YSLEER. The trim removed 3 bases at V and 5 bases at J, leaving 6 bases unmatched. CDR3: CASSHTGDLYGYTF. The CDR3 nucleotides read TGCGCCAGCAGCCACACAGGGGATTTATATGGCTACACCTTC.

The chain has TRBV5-1 and TRBJ2-3; 7 bases are shared with TRBD2. The CDR3 has 14 amino acids. The junction had 9 bases not matched to a gene; V was cut back by 4 bases and J by 7 bases. Germline loops: CDR1 SGHRS, CDR2 YFSETQ. The CDR3 nucleotides read TGCGCCAGCAGCATAGGGACTACGGGGAATACGCAGTATTTT. Encoded protein: CASSIGTTGNTQYF.

The chain links TRBV5-1 to TRBJ2-2; 9 positions match TRBD1. The V gene's germline CDR1 is SGHRS and CDR2 YFSETQ. J was trimmed by 8 bases and V by 2 bases; bases with no gene match: 13. The CDR3 is 17 amino acids. CDR3 sequence: CASSFSPGTGSTGELFF. DNA of the CDR3: TGCGCCAGCAGCTTTTCCCCCGGGACAGGGTCGACGGGGGAGCTGTTTTTT.

This chain connects TRBV2 to TRBJ2-7; 7 bases align to TRBD1. The CDR3 runs to 12 residues. Germline V gene lookup returns CDR1 SNHLY and CDR2 FYNNEI. Trimming cost V 9 bases and J 1 base; bases outside gene matches: 3. For the CDR3, the DNA is TGTGCCAGTCAGGGGGAATCCTACGAGCAGTACTTC. Protein: CASQGESYEQYF.

The chain joins TRBV5-1 to TRBJ1-2, with D perhaps TRBD1 (6 bases). The CDR3 has 14 amino acids. V lost 1 base and J 4 bases, leaving 11 bases between the germline ends. CDR1 and CDR2 (germline): SGHRS, YFSETQ. The CDR3 reads CASSLTGLSYGYTF. DNA of the CDR3: TGCGCCAGCAGCTTGACAGGGTTAAGCTATGGCTACACCTTC.

The V call is TRBV11-2, the J call TRBJ2-5; 7 nucleotides line up with TRBD1. Germline lookup yields CDR1 SGHAT and CDR2 FQNNGV. J was trimmed by 1 base and V by 3 bases; bases with no gene match: 2. CDR3 length equals 14 residues. CDR3: CASSLGTVQETQYF. CDR3 DNA: TGTGCCAGCAGCTTGGGGACAGTCCAAGAGACCCAGTACTTC. The full variable domain, rest sourced from reference TRBV11-2 and TRBJ2-5, is EAGVAQSPRYKIIEKRQSVAFWCNPISGHATLYWYQQILGQGPKLLIQFQNNGVVDDSQLPKDRFSAERLKGVDSTLKIQPAKLEDSAVYLCASSLGTVQETQYFGPGTRLLVL.

The V call is TRBV5-1, the J call TRBJ2-1, with 10 bases matching TRBD2. This CDR3 spans 17 amino acids. Germline loops: CDR1 SGHRS, CDR2 YFSETQ. The junction had 9 bases not matched to a gene; V was cut back by 2 bases and J by 4 bases. CDR3 in amino acids: CASSFFSGTSEYNEQFF. The CDR3 DNA reads as TGCGCCAGCAGCTTCTTTTCAGGGACTAGCGAGTACAATGAGCAGTTCTTC.

This sequence joins TRBV5-1 and TRBJ2-5; 15 bases map to TRBD2. The ends lost 4 bases at V and 5 bases at J; junction bases unmatched: 6. The germline V gene has CDR1 SGHRS and CDR2 YFSETQ. CDR3 length equals 16 residues. The CDR3: CASSGTSGGPGETQYF. CDR3 sequence (DNA): TGCGCCAGCAGCGGGACTAGCGGGGGGCCCGGGGAGACCCAGTACTTC.